This T cell receptor (beta chain) appears in the sequencing data of a study of PD-1 blockade in classical Hodgkin lymphoma. Study at large: Patients were dosed intravenously with nivolumab at 3 mg/kg every 2 weeks. Findings and limits, study-wide: Individuals initiating nivolumab under 1 year after ASCT were excluded. Before treatment, TCR diversity in newly diagnosed patients was reportedly lower than in healthy donors.

Sequenced by immunoSEQ multiplex PCR; TCRdb stores in-frame clones only, minus some. Of 100,000 or so clones in the sample, over 85% were seen once. Trimming pared 7 bases from V and 6 bases from J, leaving 10 bases between. The germline CDR1 and CDR2 sequences are MDHEN and SYDVKM. The CDR3 consists of 12 residues. As to time point: cycle 4 day 1 (C4D1), after less than 7 weeks of nivolumab. Every patient was affected by relapse after autologous stem cell transplantation, while exposure to brentuximab vedotin was not uniform. Reported best responses ranged across complete response, partial response or progressive disease. This clone was seen a single time. The antigen is unknown.

The chain is built from TRBV28 and TRBJ1-5, with a possible D match to TRBD1 (5 bases). The specimen was peripheral blood mononuclear cells (PBMCs), collected before the fourth cycle of nivolumab. This TCR derives from a human donor with classical Hodgkin lymphoma. The DNA for the CDR3 is TGTGCCAGCACCTACGGGGGTCAGCCCCAGCATTTT. Residues: CASTYGGQPQHF.